Here is one TCR beta chain with its context. The antigen this receptor binds is unknown. The record has no base qualities; no much larger clone is one base away. This sample was taken from a study of T cell changes during pregnancy in multiple sclerosis (dated by TCRdb to about 2019). For the study in its entirety: In women with multiple sclerosis, the researchers looked at how the T cell repertoire shifted as pregnancy progressed.

The library was produced with the immunoSEQ multiplex PCR assay. TCRdb retrieved this table from immuneACCESS and kept in-frame rearrangements only. Not all clones are present; in checked studies, unresolved V genes account for under half, and no reason is known for the remainder. Across this sample there are about 80,000 clones, with about 90% seen only once. 2.6% of the sample is taken by the ten largest. The CDR3 goes from the cysteine to the phenylalanine over 15 residues. Here the CDR3 DNA is all that survives: 45 bases in frame from base 1. The germline V gene provides CDR1 SGHDT and CDR2 YYEEEE. V was cut back by 4 bases and J by 5 bases, leaving a gap of 18 bases between them.

The chain joins TRBV5-6 to TRBJ2-5, and perhaps TRBD1 as D gene, on 6 matching bases. The sequence was obtained from a female donor with multiple sclerosis, enrolled in a pregnancy study. Material: peripheral blood, obtained before pregnancy. The sequenced DNA is TGTGCCAGCAGCCAACGAGGGGGTTTGGAGGAGACCCAGTACTTC. Its protein is CASSQRGGLEETQYF.